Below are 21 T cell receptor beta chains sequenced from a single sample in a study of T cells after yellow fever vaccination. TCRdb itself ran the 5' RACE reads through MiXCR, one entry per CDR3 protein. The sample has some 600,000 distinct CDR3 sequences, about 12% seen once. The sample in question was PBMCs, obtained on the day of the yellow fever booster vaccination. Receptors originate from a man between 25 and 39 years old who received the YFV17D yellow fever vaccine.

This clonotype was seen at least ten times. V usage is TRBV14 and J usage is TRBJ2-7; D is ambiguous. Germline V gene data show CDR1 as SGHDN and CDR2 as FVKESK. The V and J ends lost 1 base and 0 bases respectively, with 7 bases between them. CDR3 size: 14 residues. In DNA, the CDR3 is TGTGCCAGCAGCCAAGGGCCGGGCTCCTACGAGCAGTACTTC. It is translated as CASSQGPGSYEQYF.

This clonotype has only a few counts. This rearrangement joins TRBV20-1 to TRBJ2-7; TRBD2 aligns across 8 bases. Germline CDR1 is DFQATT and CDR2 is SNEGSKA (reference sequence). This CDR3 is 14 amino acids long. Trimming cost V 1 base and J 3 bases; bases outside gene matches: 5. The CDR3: CSARAGLAHYEQYF. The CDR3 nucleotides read TGCAGTGCTAGAGCCGGACTAGCTCACTACGAGCAGTACTTC.

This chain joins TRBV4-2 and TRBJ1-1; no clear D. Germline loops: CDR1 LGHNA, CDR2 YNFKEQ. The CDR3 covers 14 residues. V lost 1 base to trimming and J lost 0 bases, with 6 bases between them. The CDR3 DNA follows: TGTGCCAGCAGCCAAGTGGAAATGAACACTGAAGCTTTCTTT. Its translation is CASSQVEMNTEAFF.

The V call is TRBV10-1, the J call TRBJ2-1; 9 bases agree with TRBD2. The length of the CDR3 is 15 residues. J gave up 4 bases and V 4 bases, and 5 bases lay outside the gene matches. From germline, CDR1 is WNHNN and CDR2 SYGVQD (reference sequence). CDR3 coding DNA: TGCGCCAGCAGTGGATTCGCGGGGGGGTACAATGAGCAGTTCTTC. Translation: CASSGFAGGYNEQFF.

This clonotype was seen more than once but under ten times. The CDR3 sequence: CASSRLAVDTQYF. The CDR3 DNA sequence: TGTGCCAGCAGCCGACTAGCGGTAGATACGCAGTATTTT. This chain uses TRBV7-2 with TRBJ2-3; TRBD2 matches 9 bases. This CDR3 has 13 amino acids. V trimming: 5 bases; J trimming: 5 bases; junction bases outside the gene matches: 2. Germline V lookup: CDR1 SGHTA, CDR2 FQGNSA.

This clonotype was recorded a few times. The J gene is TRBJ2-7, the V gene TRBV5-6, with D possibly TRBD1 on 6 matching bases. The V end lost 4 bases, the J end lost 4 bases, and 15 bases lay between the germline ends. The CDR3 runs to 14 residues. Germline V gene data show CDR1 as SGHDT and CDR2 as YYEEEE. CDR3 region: CASSPGTQNYEQYF. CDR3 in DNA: TGTGCCAGCAGCCCCGGGACACAAAATTACGAGCAGTACTTC. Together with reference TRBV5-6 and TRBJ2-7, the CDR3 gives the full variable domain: DAGVTQSPTHLIKTRGQQVTLRCSPKSGHDTVSWYQQALGQGPQFIFQYYEEEERQRGNFPDRFSGHQFPNYSSELNVNALLLGDSALYLCASSPGTQNYEQYFGPGTRLTVT.

The CDR3 nucleotides read TGTGCCAGCAGCTCCGCCTCTACTAGCGGGAGGGCCCTGGGTGAGCAGTTCTTC. Translation: CASSSASTSGRALGEQFF. The rearrangement joins TRBV5-4 to TRBJ2-1, with 13 bases lining up with TRBD2. With V trimmed by 3 bases and J by 9 bases, 15 bases remained unmatched. This CDR3 spans 18 amino acids. The germline V gene encodes CDR1 SGHNT and CDR2 YYREEE (reference sequence).

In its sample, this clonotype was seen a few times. CDR3 sequence: CAINTGTGAPRRFF. The CDR3 DNA follows: TGTGCCATAAACACCGGGACAGGGGCCCCTCGTCGGTTCTTC. The V call is TRBV28, the J call TRBJ2-1, with 10 bases fitting TRBD1. The CDR3 totals 14 residues. Germline CDR1 reads MDHEN; CDR2 reads SYDVKM. V lost 10 bases and J lost 15; bases outside the gene matches: 18. Full variable domain (rest looked up from reference TRBV28 and TRBJ2-1): DVKVTQSSRYLVKRTGEKVFLECVQDMDHENMFWYRQDPGLGLRLIYFSYDVKMKEKGDIPEGYSVSREKKERFSLILESASTNQTSMYLCAINTGTGAPRRFFGPGTRLTVL.

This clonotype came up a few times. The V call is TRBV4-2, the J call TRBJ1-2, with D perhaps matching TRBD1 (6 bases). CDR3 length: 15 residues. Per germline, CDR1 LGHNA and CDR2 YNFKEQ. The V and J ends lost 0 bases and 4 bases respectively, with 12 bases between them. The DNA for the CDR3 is TGTGCCAGCAGCCAAGAAATACAGGGCAGCTATGGCTACACCTTC. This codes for CASSQEIQGSYGYTF.

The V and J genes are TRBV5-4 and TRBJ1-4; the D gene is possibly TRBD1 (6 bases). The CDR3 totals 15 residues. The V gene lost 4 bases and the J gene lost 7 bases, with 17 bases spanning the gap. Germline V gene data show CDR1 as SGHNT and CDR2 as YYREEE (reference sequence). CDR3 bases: TGTGCCAGCAGCGCGTCCCAGGGGAGGGGTGAAAAACTGTTTTTT. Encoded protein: CASSASQGRGEKLFF.

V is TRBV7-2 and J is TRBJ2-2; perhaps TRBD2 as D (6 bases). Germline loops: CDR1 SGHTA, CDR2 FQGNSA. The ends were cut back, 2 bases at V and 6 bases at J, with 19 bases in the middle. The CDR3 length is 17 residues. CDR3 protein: CASSLTPLTREAGELFF. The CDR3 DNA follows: TGTGCCAGCAGCTTAACACCCCTGACAAGGGAGGCCGGGGAGCTGTTTTTT.

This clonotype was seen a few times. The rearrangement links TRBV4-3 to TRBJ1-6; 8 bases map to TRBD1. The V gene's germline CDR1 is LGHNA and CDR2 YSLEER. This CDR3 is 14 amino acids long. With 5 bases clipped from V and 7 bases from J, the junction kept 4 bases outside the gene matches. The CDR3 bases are TGCGCCAGCAGCACGGACAGGGACAATTCACCCCTCCACTTT. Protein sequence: CASSTDRDNSPLHF.

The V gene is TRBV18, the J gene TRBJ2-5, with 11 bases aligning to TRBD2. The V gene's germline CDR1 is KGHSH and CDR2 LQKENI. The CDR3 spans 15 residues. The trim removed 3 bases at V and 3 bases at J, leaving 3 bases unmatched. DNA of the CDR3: TGTGCCAGCTCACCTCTGACTAGCGGGGAAGAGACCCAGTACTTC. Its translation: CASSPLTSGEETQYF.

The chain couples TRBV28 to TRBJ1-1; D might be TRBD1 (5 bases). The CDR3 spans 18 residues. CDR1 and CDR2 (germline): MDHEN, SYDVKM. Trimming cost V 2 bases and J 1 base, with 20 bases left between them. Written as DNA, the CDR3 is TGTGCCAGCAGTTTAACGAGGGACCGGAACCGGGAGAACACTGAAGCTTTCTTT. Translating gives CASSLTRDRNRENTEAFF.

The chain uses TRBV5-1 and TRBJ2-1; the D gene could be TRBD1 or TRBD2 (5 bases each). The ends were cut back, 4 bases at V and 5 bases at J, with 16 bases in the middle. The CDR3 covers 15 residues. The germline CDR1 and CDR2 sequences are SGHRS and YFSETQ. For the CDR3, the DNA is TGCGCCAGCAGCCCCCAGGGTACGGGAAACAATGAGCAGTTCTTC. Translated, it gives CASSPQGTGNNEQFF.

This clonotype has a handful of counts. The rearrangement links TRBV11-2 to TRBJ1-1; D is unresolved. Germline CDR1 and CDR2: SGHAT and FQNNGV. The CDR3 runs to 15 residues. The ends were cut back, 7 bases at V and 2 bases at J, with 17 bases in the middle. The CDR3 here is CASTFRQSINTEAFF. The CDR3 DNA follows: TGTGCCAGCACCTTCCGACAATCCATCAACACTGAAGCTTTCTTT.

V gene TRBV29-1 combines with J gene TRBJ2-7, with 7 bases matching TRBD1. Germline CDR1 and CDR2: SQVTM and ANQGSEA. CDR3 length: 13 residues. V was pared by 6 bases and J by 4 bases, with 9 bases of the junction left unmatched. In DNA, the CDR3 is TGCAGCGTAGGGGACAGAAGGGCTTACGAGCAGTACTTC. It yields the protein CSVGDRRAYEQYF.

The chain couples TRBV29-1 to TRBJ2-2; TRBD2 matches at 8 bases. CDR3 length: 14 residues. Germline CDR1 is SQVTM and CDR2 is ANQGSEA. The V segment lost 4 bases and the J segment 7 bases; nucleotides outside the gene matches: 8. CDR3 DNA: TGCAGCGTTGCCGATAGCGGGGCGGGCGGGGAGCTGTTTTTT. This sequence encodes CSVADSGAGGELFF.

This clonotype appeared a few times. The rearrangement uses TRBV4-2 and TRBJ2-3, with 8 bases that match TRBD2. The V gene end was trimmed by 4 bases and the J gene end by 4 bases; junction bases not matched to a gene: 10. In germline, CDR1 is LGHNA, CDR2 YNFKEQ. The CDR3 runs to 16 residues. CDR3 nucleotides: TGTGCCAGCAGCCTCAGGGCTGCGGGAGGCGCAGATACGCAGTATTTT. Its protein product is CASSLRAAGGADTQYF.

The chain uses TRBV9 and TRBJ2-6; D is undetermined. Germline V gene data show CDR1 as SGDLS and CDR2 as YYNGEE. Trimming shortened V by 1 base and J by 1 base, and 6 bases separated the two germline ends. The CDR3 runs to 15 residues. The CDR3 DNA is TGTGCCAGCAGCGTACTCCAGTCTGGGGCCAACGTCCTGACTTTC. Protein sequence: CASSVLQSGANVLTF. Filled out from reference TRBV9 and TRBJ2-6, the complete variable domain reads DSGVTQTPKHLITATGQRVTLRCSPRSGDLSVYWYQQSLDQGLQFLIQYYNGEERAKGNILERFSAQQFPDLHSELNLSSLELGDSALYFCASSVLQSGANVLTFGAGSRLTVL.

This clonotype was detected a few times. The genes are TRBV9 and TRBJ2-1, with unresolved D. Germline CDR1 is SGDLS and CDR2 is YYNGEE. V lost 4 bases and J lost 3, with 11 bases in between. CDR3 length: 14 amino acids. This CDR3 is CASSLLGNYNEQFF. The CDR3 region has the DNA TGTGCCAGCAGCCTGCTGGGTAACTACAATGAGCAGTTCTTC.